Presented here are 18 T cell receptor beta chains from one specimen sequenced in a study of graft-versus-host responses after intestinal transplantation. Data came from immunoSEQ multiplex PCR; TCRdb stores just in-frame clones and leaves some out. The table has some 46,000 clones, about 93% seen once; the top ten hold about 5.5%. The sample consisted of PBMCs, taken 786 days after a first intestinal transplant, on the day of a second. The receptors stem from a human patient who received an intestinal transplant, so some T cells may come from the graft donor.

The gene calls are TRBV9 and TRBJ2-7; 7 bases line up with TRBD1. The V gene end was trimmed by 3 bases and the J gene end by 2 bases; junction bases not matched to a gene: 5. The CDR3 runs 14 residues. The germline CDR1 and CDR2 sequences are SGDLS and YYNGEE. The CDR3 region has the DNA TGTGCCAGCAGCGCCCTGGGACAGCCCTACGAGCAGTACTTC. Amino acid sequence: CASSALGQPYEQYF.

V gene TRBV4-1 combines with J gene TRBJ2-7; D remains unclear. This CDR3 region has 13 residues. Germline loops: CDR1 MGHRA, CDR2 YSYEKL. V was shortened by 1 base and J by 5 bases, with 9 bases between the two germline ends. The CDR3, as DNA: TGCGCCAGCAGCCAAGCGGTACTCCACGAGCAGTACTTC. Protein sequence: CASSQAVLHEQYF.

The chain carries TRBV9 and TRBJ1-6, with D perhaps TRBD1 (5 bases). The CDR3 is 15 residues long. Trimming stripped 4 bases from V and 5 bases from J, with 13 bases between. In germline, CDR1 is SGDLS, CDR2 YYNGEE. The CDR3 is CASSLEGRNNSPLHF. The CDR3 region has the DNA TGTGCCAGCAGCCTCGAGGGACGGAATAATTCACCCCTCCACTTT. Supplemented by reference TRBV9 and TRBJ1-6, the full variable domain reads DSGVTQTPKHLITATGQRVTLRCSPRSGDLSVYWYQQSLDQGLQFLIQYYNGEERAKGNILERFSAQQFPDLHSELNLSSLELGDSALYFCASSLEGRNNSPLHFGNGTRLTVT.

The sample holds one count of this clone. This chain connects TRBV28 to TRBJ1-2, with D perhaps matching TRBD1 (5 bases). V lost 5 bases and J 6 bases, leaving 13 bases between the germline ends. CDR3 length: 13 amino acids. CDR1 is MDHEN, CDR2 SYDVKM, per germline. The CDR3 reads CASSPEWGHGYTF. The CDR3 nucleotides read TGTGCCAGCAGTCCAGAGTGGGGCCATGGCTACACCTTC.

The chain carries TRBV7-9 and TRBJ2-3; D may correspond to TRBD1 or TRBD2 (5 bases each). CDR3 size: 16 residues. The V end was cut by 7 bases, the J end by 4 bases, with 21 bases between. Germline CDR1 and CDR2: SEHNR and FQNEAQ (reference sequence). CDR3 sequence reads: CASTHNPGRGADTQYF. The CDR3 DNA reads TGTGCCAGCACCCACAACCCAGGTCGGGGCGCAGATACGCAGTATTTT.

This clone was detected only a few times. The DNA for the CDR3 is TGTGCCAGCAGTGAAGGCGTCACTGAAGCTTTCTTT. It codes for CASSEGVTEAFF. The chain is built from TRBV25-1 and TRBJ1-1; D not resolved. Germline assignment: CDR1 MGHDK and CDR2 SYGVNS. This CDR3 region has 12 residues. The germline V and J ends were trimmed by 2 bases and 4 bases, with 5 bases remaining between them.

The V call is TRBV6-5, the J call TRBJ1-5; TRBD1 is a possible D gene (6 bases). This CDR3 is 14 amino acids long. Germline lookup yields CDR1 MNHEY and CDR2 SVGAGI. V dropped 7 bases and J dropped 2 bases, with 12 bases sitting between them. In DNA form, the CDR3 reads TGTGCCAGCAAGAGGGGGGTGGGCAATCAGCCCCAGCATTTT. Amino acid sequence: CASKRGVGNQPQHF.

This clone was seen only a few times. Other DNA sequences from this sample encode an identical CDR3 as well. The chain joins TRBV5-1 to TRBJ2-7; D uncertain. With 0 bases removed from V and 2 bases from J, the gap between germline ends came to 6 bases. The V gene's germline CDR1 is SGHRS and CDR2 YFSETQ. The CDR3 extends over 13 amino acids. The CDR3 DNA reads TGCGCCAGCAGCTTGGACCGAGCCTACGAGCAGTACTTC. Translating it yields CASSLDRAYEQYF.

The chain uses TRBV7-8 and TRBJ2-1; D remains ambiguous. The V end was cut by 1 base, the J end by 0 bases, with 4 bases between. CDR3 length equals 14 residues. Per germline, CDR1 SGHVS and CDR2 FQNEAQ. The CDR3 region is CASSLGSSYNEQFF. CDR3 nucleotides: TGTGCCAGCAGCTTAGGCAGCTCCTACAATGAGCAGTTCTTC.

V gene TRBV28 combines with J gene TRBJ2-7; TRBD2 aligns across 8 bases. In germline, CDR1 is MDHEN, CDR2 SYDVKM. With V trimmed by 7 bases and J by 3 bases, 17 bases remained unmatched. This CDR3 region has 17 residues. In DNA, the CDR3 is TGTGCCAGCACGTTGCCCAGGATTACGGGAGGGCACTACGAGCAGTACTTC. Its translation is CASTLPRITGGHYEQYF.

The V gene is TRBV7-3, the J gene TRBJ2-7; TRBD2 agrees at 9 bases. V was clipped by 0 bases and J by 4 bases; unmatched bases: 4. Germline V gives CDR1 SGHTA, CDR2 FQGTGA. This CDR3 has 15 amino acids. DNA for the CDR3: TGTGCCAGCAGCTTAACTAGCGGGAGCGAGTACGAGCAGTACTTC. Its protein product is CASSLTSGSEYEQYF.

V is TRBV5-1 and J is TRBJ2-5; tentative D call: TRBD1 (5 bases). CDR1 and CDR2 from the germline V gene are SGHRS and YFSETQ. The germline V and J ends were trimmed by 4 bases and 2 bases, with 15 bases remaining between them. This CDR3 spans 15 amino acids. CDR3 sequence reads: CASSPKGHGQETQYF. The CDR3, as DNA: TGCGCCAGCAGCCCAAAAGGACACGGACAAGAGACCCAGTACTTC.

CDR3 amino acids: CASSEGWVPRSGNTIYF. The CDR3 DNA sequence: TGCGCCAGCAGTGAGGGATGGGTACCGCGCTCTGGAAACACCATATATTTT. This chain links TRBV10-2 with TRBJ1-3, with no clear D. This CDR3 comprises 17 residues. The germline V and J ends were trimmed by 2 bases and 0 bases, with 14 bases remaining between them. From germline, CDR1 is WSHSY and CDR2 SAAADI.

V gene TRBV19 combines with J gene TRBJ1-4; 12 bases align to TRBD1. This CDR3 comprises 18 residues. CDR1 is LNHDA, CDR2 SQIVND, per germline (reference sequence). The V gene end was trimmed by 5 bases and the J gene end by 4 bases; junction bases not matched to a gene: 11. The CDR3 sequence is CASSDPGTGGASNEKLFF. As DNA, the CDR3 is TGTGCCAGTAGTGATCCCGGGACAGGGGGCGCGAGTAATGAAAAACTGTTTTTT.

The genes are TRBV5-4 and TRBJ1-1, with 8 bases aligning to TRBD1. J lost 5 bases, V lost 0 bases, and 6 bases had no gene match. CDR3 size: 15 residues. Germline V gene lookup returns CDR1 SGHNT and CDR2 YYREEE (reference sequence). CDR3 residues: CASSLGQGAKTEAFF. CDR3 nucleotides: TGTGCCAGCAGCTTGGGCCAGGGGGCGAAGACTGAAGCTTTCTTT.

This rearrangement joins TRBV7-8 to TRBJ2-7; no reliable D call. This CDR3 is 15 amino acids long. With 2 bases removed from V and 0 bases from J, the gap between germline ends came to 11 bases. In germline, CDR1 is SGHVS, CDR2 FQNEAQ. The CDR3: CASSLMATVSYEQYF. The CDR3 DNA sequence: TGTGCCAGCAGCTTAATGGCGACGGTCTCCTACGAGCAGTACTTC.

As DNA, the CDR3 is TGTGCCAGCAGTGAAGGTTTAAGGGGCGAGCAGTACTTC. Translation: CASSEGLRGEQYF. The rearrangement uses TRBV6-1 and TRBJ2-5; a weak D match, TRBD1 (5 bases). The J call is uncertain, as TRBJ2-7 better fits the DNA end. Per the germline V gene, CDR1 is MNHNS and CDR2 is SASEGT. This CDR3 spans 13 amino acids.

CDR3 region: CASSPQGARGNTIYF. CDR3 coding DNA: TGTGCCAGCAGCCCACAGGGGGCGCGTGGAAACACCATATATTTT. The chain recombines TRBV5-6 with TRBJ1-3; 9 bases are shared with TRBD1. CDR1 is SGHDT and CDR2 is YYEEEE in the germline V gene. The CDR3 covers 15 residues. V dropped 4 bases and J dropped 3; count of bases not matched to a gene: 5.